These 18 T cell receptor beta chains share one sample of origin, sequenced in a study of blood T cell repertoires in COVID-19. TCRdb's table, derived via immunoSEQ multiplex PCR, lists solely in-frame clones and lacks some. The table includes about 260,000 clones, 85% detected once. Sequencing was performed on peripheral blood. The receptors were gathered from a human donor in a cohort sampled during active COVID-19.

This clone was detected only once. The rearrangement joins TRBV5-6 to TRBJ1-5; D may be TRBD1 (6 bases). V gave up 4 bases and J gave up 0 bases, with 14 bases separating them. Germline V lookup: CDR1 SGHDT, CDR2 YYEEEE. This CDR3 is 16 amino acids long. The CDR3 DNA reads TGTGCCAGCAGCCAGGCGGGGGGGCCTAGCAATCAGCCCCAGCATTTT. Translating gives CASSQAGGPSNQPQHF.

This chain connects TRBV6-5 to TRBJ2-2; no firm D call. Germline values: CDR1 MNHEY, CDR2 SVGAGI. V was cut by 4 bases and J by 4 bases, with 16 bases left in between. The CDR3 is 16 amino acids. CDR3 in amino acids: CASSSSVRSGTGELFF. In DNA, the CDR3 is TGTGCCAGCAGTTCCTCCGTGCGTTCGGGCACCGGGGAGCTGTTTTTT.

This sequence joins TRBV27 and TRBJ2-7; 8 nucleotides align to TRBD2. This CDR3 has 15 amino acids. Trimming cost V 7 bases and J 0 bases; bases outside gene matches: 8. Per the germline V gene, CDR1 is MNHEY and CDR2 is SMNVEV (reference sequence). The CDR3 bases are TGTGCCAGCACTCGCAGCGGGACTAGCTCCTACGAGCAGTACTTC. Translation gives CASTRSGTSSYEQYF.

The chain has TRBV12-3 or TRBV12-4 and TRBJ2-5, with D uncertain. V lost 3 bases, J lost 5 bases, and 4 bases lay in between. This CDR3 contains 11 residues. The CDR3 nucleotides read TGTGCCAGCAGTTTCGGGGAGACCCAGTACTTC. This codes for CASSFGETQYF.

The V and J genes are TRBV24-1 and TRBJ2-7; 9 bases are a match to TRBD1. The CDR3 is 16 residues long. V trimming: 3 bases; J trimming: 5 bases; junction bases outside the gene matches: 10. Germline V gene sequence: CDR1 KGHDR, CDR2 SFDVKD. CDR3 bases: TGTGCCACCAGTGATGTTATAGGGACAGGGCCCGACGAGCAGTACTTC. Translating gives CATSDVIGTGPDEQYF.

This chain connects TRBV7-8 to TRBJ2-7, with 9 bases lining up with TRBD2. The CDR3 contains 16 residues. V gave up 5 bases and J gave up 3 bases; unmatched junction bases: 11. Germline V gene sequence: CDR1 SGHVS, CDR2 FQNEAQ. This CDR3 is CASSPEIAGAGYEQYF. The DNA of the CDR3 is TGTGCCAGCAGCCCCGAAATAGCGGGAGCGGGCTACGAGCAGTACTTC.

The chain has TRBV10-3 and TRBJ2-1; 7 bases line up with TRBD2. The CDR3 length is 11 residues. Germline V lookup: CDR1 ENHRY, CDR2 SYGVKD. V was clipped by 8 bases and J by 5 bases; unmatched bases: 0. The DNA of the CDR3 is TGTGCCATCGGGACTAACAATGAGCAGTTCTTC. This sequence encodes CAIGTNNEQFF.

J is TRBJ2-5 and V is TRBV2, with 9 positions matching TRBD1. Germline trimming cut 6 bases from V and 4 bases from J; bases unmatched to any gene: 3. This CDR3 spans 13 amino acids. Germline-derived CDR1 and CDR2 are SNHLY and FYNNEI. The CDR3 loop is CASSLGQGETQYF. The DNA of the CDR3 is TGTGCCAGCAGCCTGGGACAGGGAGAGACCCAGTACTTC.

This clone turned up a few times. The CDR3 here is CAWSVRGGSSGNTIYF. The CDR3 coding sequence is TGTGCCTGGAGTGTACGGGGAGGCAGCTCTGGAAACACCATATATTTT. The chain uses TRBV30 and TRBJ1-3; D call uncertain. CDR1 is GTSNPN and CDR2 is SVGIG in the germline V gene (reference sequence). The V end was cut by 0 bases, the J end by 0 bases, with 12 bases between. The CDR3 length is 16 residues.

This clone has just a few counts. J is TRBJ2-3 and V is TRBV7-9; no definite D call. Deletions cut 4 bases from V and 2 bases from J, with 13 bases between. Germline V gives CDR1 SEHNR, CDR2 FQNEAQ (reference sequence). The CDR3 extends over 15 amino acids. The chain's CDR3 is CASSSLRVTTDTQYF. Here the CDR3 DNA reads TGTGCCAGCAGCTCCCTTAGAGTAACCACAGATACGCAGTATTTT.

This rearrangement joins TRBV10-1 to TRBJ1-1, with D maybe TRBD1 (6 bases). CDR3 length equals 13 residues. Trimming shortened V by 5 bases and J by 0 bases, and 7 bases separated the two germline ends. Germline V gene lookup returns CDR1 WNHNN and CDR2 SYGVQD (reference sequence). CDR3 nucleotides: TGCGCCAGCAGTCAGGGGTTGAACACTGAAGCTTTCTTT. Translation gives CASSQGLNTEAFF.

The CDR3 DNA sequence: TGTGCCAGCAGATTCAGGGGGAACACCGGGGAGCTGTTTTTT. Amino acid sequence: CASRFRGNTGELFF. V is TRBV6-5 and J is TRBJ2-2; possibly TRBD1 for D (6 bases). The CDR3 runs 14 residues. V was clipped by 6 bases and J by 1 base, with 9 bases between them. Germline V gives CDR1 MNHEY, CDR2 SVGAGI.

In DNA, the CDR3 is TGTGCCAGCAGCTTGGCGGGGATAAGCTCCTACAATGAGCAGTTCTTC. It yields the protein CASSLAGISSYNEQFF. The gene calls are TRBV5-6 and TRBJ2-1; D is possibly TRBD2 (5 bases). Germline V gene lookup returns CDR1 SGHDT and CDR2 YYEEEE. V lost 0 bases, J lost 0 bases, and 10 bases lay in between. This CDR3 contains 16 residues.

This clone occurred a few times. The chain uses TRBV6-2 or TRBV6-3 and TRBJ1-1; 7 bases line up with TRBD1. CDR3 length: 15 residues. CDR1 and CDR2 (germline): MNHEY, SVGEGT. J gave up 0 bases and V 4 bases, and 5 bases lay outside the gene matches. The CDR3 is CASSFLGQLNTEAFF. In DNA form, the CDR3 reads TGTGCCAGCAGTTTTCTGGGACAGCTGAACACTGAAGCTTTCTTT.

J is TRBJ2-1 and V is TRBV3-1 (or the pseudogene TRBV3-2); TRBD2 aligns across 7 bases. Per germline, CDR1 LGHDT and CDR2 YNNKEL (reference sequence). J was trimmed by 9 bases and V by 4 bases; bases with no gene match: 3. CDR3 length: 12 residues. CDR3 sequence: CASSRTSGEQFF. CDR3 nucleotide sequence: TGTGCCAGCAGCCGGACTAGTGGTGAGCAGTTCTTC.

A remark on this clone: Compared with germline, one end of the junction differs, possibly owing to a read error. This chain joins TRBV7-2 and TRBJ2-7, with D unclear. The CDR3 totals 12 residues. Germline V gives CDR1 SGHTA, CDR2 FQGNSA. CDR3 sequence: CASSLTTLSQHF. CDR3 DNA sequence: TGTGCCAGCAGCTTAACTACCCTTTCCCAGCACTTC.

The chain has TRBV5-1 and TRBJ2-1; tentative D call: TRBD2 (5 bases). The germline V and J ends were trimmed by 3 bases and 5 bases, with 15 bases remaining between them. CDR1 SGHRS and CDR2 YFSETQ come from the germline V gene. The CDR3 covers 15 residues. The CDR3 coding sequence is TGCGCCAGCAGCTCGGCGGGTACGGCAAACAATGAGCAGTTCTTC. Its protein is CASSSAGTANNEQFF.

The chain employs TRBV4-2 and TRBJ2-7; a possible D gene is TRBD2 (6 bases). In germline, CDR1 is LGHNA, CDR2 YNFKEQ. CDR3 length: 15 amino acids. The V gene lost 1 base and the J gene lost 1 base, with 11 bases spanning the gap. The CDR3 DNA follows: TGTGCCAGCAGCCAAGCGGCTAGCGCTTCCTACGAGCAGTACTTC. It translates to CASSQAASASYEQYF.